These T cell receptor beta chains were read from a single sample in a study of T cells in Graves' hyperthyroidism and ophthalmopathy. TCRdb reanalysed the multiplex PCR reads using MiXCR and keeps one entry per CDR3 protein. The sample yields more than 300,000 distinct CDR3 sequences, about a fifth seen once. The sequenced material came from blood. The receptor set was obtained from a man aged 18 to 35 with Graves' ophthalmopathy. CDR3s include the opening cysteine and the closing phenylalanine or tryptophan. Each record gives: clone size, J gene, V gene, D gene, CDR3 protein, CDR3 DNA. D genes are given only for firm matches. Clone sizes are given selectively: once, few, many, or a class where the clone is expanded.

many	TRBJ1-2	TRBV7-8	NA	CASSSLREMNYGYTF	TGTGCCAGCAGCTCGCTTAGGGAGATGAACTATGGCTACACCTTC
NA	TRBJ2-7	TRBV27	TRBD1	CASSLRGQSSAYEQYF	TGTGCCAGCAGTTTAAGGGGACAGAGCAGCGCCTACGAGCAGTACTTC
many	TRBJ2-7	TRBV4-1	NA	CASSQLFSPYEQYF	TGCGCCAGCAGCCAATTGTTCAGTCCCTACGAGCAGTACTTC
NA	TRBJ1-4	TRBV6-1	NA	CAAARANEKLFF	TGTGCCGCAGCGCGGGCTAATGAAAAACTGTTTTTT
NA	TRBJ2-3	TRBV7-6	NA	CASSSDPADTQYF	TGTGCCAGCAGCTCGGACCCGGCAGATACGCAGTATTTT
many	TRBJ1-1	TRBV7-2	NA	CASSLPLKNTEAFF	TGTGCCAGCAGCTTACCCCTAAAAAACACTGAAGCTTTCTTT
many	TRBJ2-1	TRBV7-3	TRBD2	CASSLRGGAGGYNEQFF	TGTGCCAGCAGCTTAAGAGGCGGAGCGGGGGGTTACAATGAGCAGTTCTTC
many	TRBJ1-2	TRBV18	NA	CASSPPGRDGYTF	TGTGCCAGCTCACCACCGGGCAGGGACGGCTACACCTTC
NA	TRBJ2-7	TRBV6-1	TRBD2	CASSEGGSYEQYF	TGTGCCAGCAGTGAGGGGGGGTCCTACGAGCAGTACTTC
many	TRBJ2-5	TRBV29-1	NA	CSVGAGQETQYF	TGCAGCGTTGGGGCAGGGCAAGAGACCCAGTACTTC
NA	TRBJ1-4	TRBV10-3	NA	CATSQGTTNEKLLF	TGTGCCACCTCCCAGGGAACAACTAATGAAAAACTGCTTTTT
few	TRBJ1-1	TRBV5-1	NA	CASSLVAGGGTEAFF	TGCGCCAGCAGCTTGGTCGCGGGAGGGGGCACTGAAGCTTTCTTT
many	TRBJ2-1	TRBV3-1	NA	CASSPSKTGRSYNEQFF	TGTGCCAGCAGCCCATCGAAGACAGGCAGGTCCTACAATGAGCAGTTCTTC
NA	TRBJ1-2	TRBV5-5	TRBD1	CASSLGVQGDYGYTF	TGTGCCAGCAGCTTAGGCGTACAGGGGGACTATGGCTACACCTTC
NA	TRBJ2-5	TRBV20-1	TRBD1	CSEGDRQETQYF	TGCAGTGAAGGGGACAGACAAGAGACCCAGTACTTC
few	TRBJ2-7	TRBV12-3/TRBV12-4	TRBD1	CASRPDRGFTGKQYF	TGTGCCAGCAGGCCGGACAGGGGGTTTACGGGAAAGCAGTACTTC
many	TRBJ1-1	TRBV12-3/TRBV12-4	NA	CASSSGRGRTEAFF	TGTGCCAGCAGTTCCGGCAGGGGTAGGACTGAAGCTTTCTTT
many	TRBJ1-1	TRBV6-1	NA	CASRQGDTEAFF	TGTGCCAGCAGACAGGGCGACACTGAAGCTTTCTTT
NA	TRBJ1-5	TRBV20-1	NA	CSATPELTKKYQPQHF	TGCAGTGCTACTCCGGAACTAACGAAGAAATATCAGCCCCAGCATTTT
many	TRBJ2-7	TRBV7-2	NA	CASSWDRAGEQYF	TGTGCCAGCAGCTGGGACCGGGCAGGCGAGCAGTACTTC
NA	TRBJ1-4	TRBV28	NA	CASSLPGGRATNEKLFF	TGTGCCAGCAGTTTACCCGGCGGCCGGGCAACTAATGAAAAACTGTTTTTT
NA	TRBJ1-5	TRBV10-2	NA	CASSESRREQPQHF	TGCGCCAGCAGTGAGTCTCGCAGGGAGCAGCCCCAGCATTTT
NA	TRBJ2-3	TRBV7-2	NA	CASSLEGRHTQYF	TGTGCCAGCAGCTTAGAGGGGAGACATACGCAGTATTTT
NA	TRBJ1-1	TRBV28	NA	CASSILADSNTEAFF	TGTGCCAGCAGTATCCTGGCGGATTCGAACACTGAAGCTTTCTTT
few	TRBJ2-1	TRBV6-1	TRBD1	CASRRQGLLVSSYNEQFF	TGTGCCAGCCGGCGACAGGGGCTCCTAGTAAGCTCCTACAATGAGCAGTTCTTC
many	TRBJ2-1	TRBV6-1	NA	CASSGVEGYNEQFF	TGTGCCAGCAGTGGGGTAGAGGGGTACAATGAGCAGTTCTTC
many	TRBJ2-1	TRBV11-3	TRBD2	CASSLGLAGNNEQFF	TGTGCCAGCAGCTTGGGCCTAGCGGGAAACAATGAGCAGTTCTTC
many	TRBJ2-1	TRBV7-2	TRBD2	CASSFAGGSYNEQFF	TGTGCCAGCAGCTTCGCGGGGGGCTCCTACAATGAGCAGTTCTTC
few	TRBJ2-1	TRBV20-1	TRBD1	CSAEPGQMNNEQFF	TGCAGTGCTGAACCGGGACAGATGAACAATGAGCAGTTCTTC
few	TRBJ1-1	TRBV6-6	NA	CASSYLEMNTEAFF	TGTGCCAGCAGTTACTTGGAGATGAACACTGAAGCTTTCTTT
few	TRBJ2-5	TRBV24-1	TRBD2	CATSDWGTSGAAETQYF	TGTGCCACCAGTGATTGGGGGACTAGCGGGGCCGCGGAGACCCAGTACTTC
few	TRBJ2-7	TRBV16	NA	CASSQQGFEQYF	TGTGCCAGCAGCCAACAGGGATTCGAGCAGTACTTC
NA	TRBJ1-1	TRBV10-3	NA	CAISETYQGRAATEAFF	TGTGCCATCAGTGAGACTTATCAGGGCCGGGCTGCCACTGAAGCTTTCTTT
many	TRBJ1-1	TRBV20-1	NA	CSARDEGNTEAFF	TGCAGTGCTAGAGATGAGGGGAACACTGAAGCTTTCTTT